Sequencing of this T cell receptor beta chain was carried out in a study of T cell responses to AZD1222 COVID-19 vaccine. The germline gives CDR1 MNHEY, CDR2 SVGAGI. CDR3 length: 15 amino acids. The J segment lost 6 bases and the V segment lost 5 bases, leaving 5 bases of the junction unmatched. Profiling relied on immunoSEQ multiplex PCR, and the TCRdb table lists in-frame clones only, not all of them. This table holds about 150,000 clones, roughly nine tenths found once. The TCR comes from an adult in good health. Sequencing was performed on peripheral blood, taken on day 0 of AZD1222 vaccination. V is TRBV6-5 and J is TRBJ1-6; 9 nucleotides line up with TRBD1. CDR3 sequence: CASSRQGGFNSPLHF. DNA for the CDR3: TGTGCCAGCAGTCGACAGGGGGGGTTTAATTCACCCCTCCACTTT.